Reported below is one T cell receptor beta chain. Assay: immunoSEQ multiplex PCR; the TCRdb copy retains only in-frame clones and omits some. The sample has roughly 73,000 clones, 88% seen once. This record comes from a study of blood T cell repertoires in COVID-19. The CDR3 sequence is 15 residues long. The germline V gene encodes CDR1 MNHNY and CDR2 SVGAGI (reference sequence). With V trimmed by 6 bases and J by 6 bases, 11 bases remained unmatched. The sequencing sample was made of peripheral blood. The V and J genes are TRBV6-6 and TRBJ1-5, with 7 bases matching TRBD1. The receptor was derived from a human donor in a cohort sampled during active COVID-19. CDR3 amino acids: CASSATGEEFQPQHF. Here the CDR3 DNA reads TGTGCCAGCAGCGCTACAGGGGAAGAGTTTCAGCCCCAGCATTTT.